These 24 T cell receptor beta chains were all obtained from the same sample, sequenced in a study of T cells after yellow fever vaccination. In TCRdb, the 5' RACE reads were re-called with MiXCR into one record per CDR3 protein. The repertoire includes about 430,000 distinct CDR3 sequences, 18% of them detected once, and around 17% sits in the top ten. Specimen: PBMCs, collected before the yellow fever booster vaccination. Receptors originate from a man younger than 30 who received the YFV17D yellow fever vaccine.

This clonotype was observed a handful of times. This sequence joins TRBV12-3 or TRBV12-4 and TRBJ1-1; D is undetermined. Trimming pared 8 bases from V and 7 bases from J, leaving 14 bases between. The CDR3 contains 12 residues. CDR3 DNA sequence: TGTGCCAGCGGATCTAGAGGTCATGAAGCTTTCTTT. Its translation is CASGSRGHEAFF.

This clonotype was found many times. This chain uses TRBV5-1 with TRBJ2-5; TRBD1 agrees at 8 bases. V was pared by 2 bases and J by 0 bases, with 6 bases of the junction left unmatched. This CDR3 is 16 amino acids long. Germline V lookup: CDR1 SGHRS, CDR2 YFSETQ. CDR3 in amino acids: CASSFMQGADQETQYF. CDR3 in DNA: TGCGCCAGCAGCTTTATGCAGGGGGCCGACCAAGAGACCCAGTACTTC.

This clonotype was counted at least ten times. V and J are TRBV4-2 and TRBJ2-6; D possibly corresponds to TRBD1 (5 bases). The length of the CDR3 is 14 residues. Germline CDR1 and CDR2: LGHNA and YNFKEQ. Deletions cut 2 bases from V and 3 bases from J, with 5 bases between. Here the CDR3 reads CASSQTGGANVLTF. The CDR3 DNA sequence: TGTGCCAGCAGCCAAACAGGTGGGGCCAACGTCCTGACTTTC.

This clonotype was counted between two and nine times. The rearrangement uses TRBV7-9 and TRBJ1-2, with unresolved D. The V gene's germline CDR1 is SEHNR and CDR2 FQNEAQ (reference sequence). The CDR3 length is 13 residues. The V end lost 5 bases, the J end lost 8 bases, and 15 bases lay between the germline ends. The CDR3 sequence is CASSPYLTQGYTF. The CDR3 DNA reads as TGTGCCAGCAGCCCTTACTTGACACAAGGCTACACCTTC.

The chain recombines TRBV11-2 with TRBJ2-6, with D uncertain. Germline V gene lookup returns CDR1 SGHAT and CDR2 FQNNGV. The CDR3 is 14 residues long. V dropped 6 bases and J dropped 4 bases, with 10 bases sitting between them. The CDR3 DNA reads as TGTGCCAGCAGGCACATTCGGGGGGCCAACGTCCTGACTTTC. Amino acid sequence: CASRHIRGANVLTF.

In this sample, this clonotype turned up many times. This chain joins TRBV4-1 and TRBJ2-5; D may be TRBD2 (6 bases). Trimming cost V 2 bases and J 4 bases, with 8 bases left between them. Germline lookup yields CDR1 MGHRA and CDR2 YSYEKL. The CDR3 spans 13 residues. CDR3 in DNA: TGCGCCAGCAGCCAATGGAGGGGAGAGACCCAGTACTTC. Translated: CASSQWRGETQYF.

The chain uses TRBV7-2 and TRBJ2-1, with no clear D. Germline assignment: CDR1 SGHTA and CDR2 FQGNSA. This CDR3 region has 13 residues. The V and J ends lost 2 bases and 6 bases respectively, with 8 bases between them. The CDR3 region has the DNA TGTGCCAGCAGCTTAAGACTCCGCAATGAGCAGTTCTTC. Encoded protein: CASSLRLRNEQFF.

The sample holds a few counts of this clonotype. The chain uses TRBV12-3 or TRBV12-4 and TRBJ1-5; D perhaps matches TRBD1 (6 bases). This CDR3 is built from 14 residues. V shed 5 bases and J shed 10 bases, with 18 bases lying between them. CDR3 loop: CASSPTGRGGPQHF. CDR3 DNA sequence: TGTGCCAGCAGTCCCACGGGCAGGGGAGGACCCCAGCATTTT.

This clonotype was counted between two and nine times. This chain joins TRBV5-1 and TRBJ2-1; the match to TRBD2 covers 8 bases. This CDR3 contains 14 residues. Trimming removed 4 bases from V and 6 bases from J; junction bases left unmatched: 6. Germline CDR1 is SGHRS and CDR2 is YFSETQ. In DNA, the CDR3 is TGCGCCAGCAGCCCGGGGGGGGTAGGCAATGAGCAGTTCTTC. It translates to CASSPGGVGNEQFF.

V and J are TRBV2 and TRBJ1-1; D may be TRBD1 (5 bases). Germline assignment: CDR1 SNHLY and CDR2 FYNNEI. The length of the CDR3 is 11 residues. Trimming left V 9 bases short and J 7 bases short, with 12 bases between. The CDR3 spells CASTTALEAFF. The CDR3 DNA sequence: TGTGCCAGTACGACAGCGCTTGAAGCTTTCTTT.

The CDR3: CASNLRDRAYNEQFF. Here the CDR3 DNA reads TGTGCCAGTAATCTCCGGGACAGGGCGTACAATGAGCAGTTCTTC. The chain is built from TRBV27 and TRBJ2-1, with 9 positions matching TRBD1. This CDR3 has 15 residues. Trimming removed 9 bases from V and 4 bases from J; junction bases left unmatched: 10. The germline V gene encodes CDR1 MNHEY and CDR2 SMNVEV (reference sequence).

V is TRBV9 and J is TRBJ2-1; D may be TRBD2 (6 bases). The CDR3 covers 14 residues. Germline-derived CDR1 and CDR2 are SGDLS and YYNGEE. The ends were cut back, 3 bases at V and 7 bases at J, with 14 bases in the middle. The CDR3 region is CASSGRLVANEQFF. As DNA, the CDR3 is TGTGCCAGCAGCGGGAGACTAGTTGCAAATGAGCAGTTCTTC.

This clonotype was detected only a few times. The chain carries TRBV20-1 and TRBJ1-1; D unclear. The CDR3 is 14 residues long. Trimming removed 0 bases at V and 0 bases at J, with 8 bases between. Per the germline V gene, CDR1 is DFQATT and CDR2 is SNEGSKA (reference sequence). CDR3 loop: CSARDPPLNTEAFF. As DNA, the CDR3 is TGCAGTGCTAGAGATCCACCCCTGAACACTGAAGCTTTCTTT.

The CDR3 bases are TGCGCCAGCAGCTCGAGACAGGGATGGACCGGGGAGCTGTTTTTT. Residues: CASSSRQGWTGELFF. This chain uses TRBV5-1 with TRBJ2-2, with 7 bases that match TRBD1. After removal of 3 bases from V and 5 bases from J, the junction contained 7 bases not matched to a gene. Germline loops: CDR1 SGHRS, CDR2 YFSETQ. The CDR3 extends over 15 amino acids.

The chain uses TRBV5-8 and TRBJ2-5; D not resolved. Germline loops: CDR1 SGHTS, CDR2 YDEGEE. Trimming took off 1 base at V and 0 bases at J, with 16 bases between the two ends. The CDR3 spans 17 residues. The CDR3 here is CASSLKLDPEYQETQYF. In DNA, the CDR3 is TGTGCCAGCAGCTTGAAGTTGGACCCGGAGTACCAAGAGACCCAGTACTTC. The whole variable domain, remainder taken from reference TRBV5-8 and TRBJ2-5, is EAGVTQSPTHLIKTRGQQATLRCSPISGHTSVYWYQQALGLGLQFLLWYDEGEERNRGNFPPRFSGRQFPNYSSELNVNALELEDSALYLCASSLKLDPEYQETQYFGPGTRLLVL.

The rearrangement joins TRBV6-1 to TRBJ2-5; 15 nucleotides align to TRBD2. The germline V gene encodes CDR1 MNHNS and CDR2 SASEGT. V shed 4 bases, J shed 4 bases, and the junction held 4 bases outside the gene matches. The CDR3 contains 16 residues. The CDR3 nucleotides read TGTGCCAGCAGTGGGGGACTAGCGGGGGGAGGAGAGACCCAGTACTTC. As protein: CASSGGLAGGGETQYF.

The chain joins TRBV12-3 or TRBV12-4 to TRBJ1-1, with D perhaps matching TRBD1 (5 bases). V lost 3 bases to trimming and J lost 6 bases, with 14 bases between them. The CDR3 runs 14 residues. CDR3 sequence: CASSLEGLDPEAFF. CDR3 sequence (DNA): TGTGCCAGCAGTTTGGAGGGGCTCGACCCTGAAGCTTTCTTT.

The chain employs TRBV9 and TRBJ1-2; TRBD1 might be the D (5 bases). CDR1 is SGDLS and CDR2 is YYNGEE in the germline V gene. Trimming left V 3 bases short and J 5 bases short, with 14 bases between. This CDR3 is 14 amino acids long. CDR3 sequence reads: CASSEGYMVYGYTF. DNA of the CDR3: TGTGCCAGCAGCGAGGGGTATATGGTTTATGGCTACACCTTC.

The chain combines TRBV15 with TRBJ2-7, with 8 bases lining up with TRBD1. With 0 bases clipped from V and 7 bases from J, the junction kept 11 bases outside the gene matches. The V gene's germline CDR1 is LNHNV and CDR2 YYDKDF (reference sequence). The CDR3 loop spans 16 amino acids. CDR3 region: CATSRDGEPGGQEQYF. CDR3 in DNA: TGTGCCACCAGCAGAGATGGCGAGCCAGGGGGCCAAGAGCAGTACTTC.

This clonotype was found a few times. This chain links TRBV7-2 with TRBJ1-2; TRBD1 might be the D (5 bases). V dropped 1 base and J dropped 5 bases, with 11 bases sitting between them. This CDR3 spans 14 amino acids. Germline V gives CDR1 SGHTA, CDR2 FQGNSA. This CDR3 reads CASSLGDRAYGYTF. The DNA for the CDR3 is TGTGCCAGCAGCTTAGGTGACAGAGCTTATGGCTACACCTTC.

This clonotype occurred many times. The gene calls are TRBV2 and TRBJ1-1, with unresolved D. This CDR3 comprises 14 residues. V lost 5 bases, J lost 5 bases, and 15 bases lay in between. From germline, CDR1 is SNHLY and CDR2 FYNNEI. The CDR3 DNA sequence: TGTGCCAGCAGTACCGTGTCTTCAGATACTGAAGCTTTCTTT. Translating it yields CASSTVSSDTEAFF.

This rearrangement joins TRBV20-1 to TRBJ2-1; 7 bases align to TRBD2. The germline gives CDR1 DFQATT, CDR2 SNEGSKA (reference sequence). CDR3 length: 14 amino acids. J lost 12 bases, V lost 3 bases, and 14 bases had no gene match. The CDR3, as DNA: TGCAGTGCTAGGGGAGCGGGGCCCTCGTGGGTGCAGTTCTTC. Translating gives CSARGAGPSWVQFF.

In its sample, this clonotype was seen a few times. The CDR3 loop reads CASTKGGMTDTQYF. The DNA for the CDR3 is TGCGCCAGCACCAAGGGTGGTATGACAGATACGCAGTATTTT. The chain links TRBV10-2 to TRBJ2-3, with D unclear. V was pared by 7 bases and J by 3 bases, with 14 bases between. CDR1 is WSHSY, CDR2 SAAADI, per germline. CDR3 length: 14 residues.

The chain couples TRBV5-1 to TRBJ1-5; D unclear. V was pared by 0 bases and J by 4 bases, with 8 bases between. This CDR3 region has 14 residues. Germline CDR1 reads SGHRS; CDR2 reads YFSETQ. CDR3 sequence (DNA): TGCGCCAGCAGCTTGGCCCCAGAGAATCAGCCCCAGCATTTT. As protein: CASSLAPENQPQHF.